This T cell receptor (beta chain) was found in a study of blood T cell repertoires in COVID-19 (dated by TCRdb to about 2020). At the level of the whole study: Samples covering the acute and convalescent phases of COVID-19 were provided by collaborators in the United States, Italy and Spain. Subjects who had been exposed to COVID-19, were actively infected with it, or had recovered from it provided the deeply sampled blood TCRbeta repertoires that made up the dataset. A freely available public database, intended as a resource for researchers studying the immune response to SARS-CoV-2, is where the repertoires were released. Nearly every sample came with metadata listing a de-identified subject ID, COVID-19 status, age in years and sex. The samples were drawn from the first 160 participants of the ongoing ImmuneRACE study and from over 950 subjects provided by 6 global collaborators. The material from the prospective study consisted of cDNA or gDNA derived from T cells, B-cell-depleted T cells, or PBMCs. HLA class I and class II types, where available, came from metadata supplied by the sample provider rather than from assay-based typing. Results and caveats for the whole study, not just this receptor: How much clinical and demographic metadata was included differed by source and by participant, and the metadata was provided uncurated.

On this clone: Its target antigen remains unknown. Per-base quality was not reported, and no clone a single base away is much larger than it.

V is shortened by 5 bases, J by 7 bases, and the region joining them spans 10 bases. Based on the germline V gene, the CDR1 and CDR2 sequences are SGHRS and YFSETQ. The CDR3 runs 13 residues from the cysteine to the phenylalanine. CDR3 DNA only is kept here, 39 bases in frame from base 1. The immunoSEQ Assay, a bias-controlled multiplex PCR, was used to amplify TCRbeta CDR3 regions from genomic DNA. In the authors' own workflow: Nucleated cell counts per sample were estimated from amplification of reference gene primers within the assay. Sequence reads were collapsed and filtered to measure the absolute abundance of every unique TCRbeta CDR3 rearrangement. For each sample, productive Simpson clonality was calculated as the square root of Simpson's diversity index over productive rearrangements. Here the immuneACCESS table is served through TCRdb, limited to in-frame sequences with V and J called. Missing clones are a known gap in these copies; in checked studies unresolved V genes cover under half, and the rest lacks a known reason. For V, J and clone size, that table is used; D and trimming come from the DNA. The sample table lists about 220,000 clones, around 88% of them with a count of one. Roughly 15% of the sample comes from the top ten.

In the prospective study, participants were roughly 18 to 100 years old, resided in 24 geographic areas of the United States, and were enrolled through a virtual design. To assign participants to cohorts, the prospective study relied on clinical history that participants themselves reported in a screening survey and a study questionnaire. Each participant in the prospective study had whole blood, serum and a nasopharyngeal or oropharyngeal swab collected by mobile phlebotomists. Participants in the prospective study had the option to provide additional blood draws and questionnaires over a roughly 2-month period. Blood samples from the prospective study were shipped frozen or at room temperature prior to DNA extraction.

This chain is built from TRBV5-1 and TRBJ1-6; TRBD1 could be the D gene, as 5 bases match. The material sequenced was PBMCs or T cells enriched from blood (not recorded which). The TCR sequence derives from a woman in her 50s with acute COVID-19. The nucleotide sequence reads as follows: TGCGCCAGCAGTTGGGAGGGGAATTCACCCCTCCACTTT. Its protein is CASSWEGNSPLHF.